The 27 T cell receptor beta chains given below trace back to one sample, sequenced in a study of blood T cell repertoires in COVID-19. Clones were read by immunoSEQ multiplex PCR, and TCRdb kept only the in-frame ones, dropping some. The sample consists of 200,000 to 250,000 clones, almost 90% of them appearing once. Sequences were obtained from peripheral blood. All receptors come from a woman aged 55-69 years with acute or convalescent COVID-19.

The chain combines TRBV6-1 with TRBJ2-3; D gene unclear. V was cut by 2 bases and J by 7 bases, with 4 bases left in between. Germline V gene data show CDR1 as MNHNS and CDR2 as SASEGT. The CDR3 is made up of 11 amino acids. In DNA form, the CDR3 reads TGTGCCAGCAGTGAATCATATACGCAGTATTTT. Translating it yields CASSESYTQYF.

The count of this clone is one. V usage is TRBV28 and J usage is TRBJ2-5; weak D call: TRBD1 (6 bases). There are 13 residues in the CDR3. CDR1 and CDR2 from the germline V gene are MDHEN and SYDVKM. Trimming left V 5 bases short and J 5 bases short, with 12 bases between. The CDR3 coding sequence is TGTGCCAGCAGTCCGTCGAGGGGGGAGACCCAGTACTTC. It translates to CASSPSRGETQYF.

This clone was observed a single time. The chain combines TRBV18 with TRBJ1-4; D ambiguous. Deletions cut 2 bases from V and 0 bases from J, with 13 bases between. Germline-derived CDR1 and CDR2 are KGHSH and LQKENI. The CDR3 is 17 residues long. The CDR3 region is CASSPFGRSSTNEKLFF. The CDR3 DNA reads as TGTGCCAGCTCACCATTTGGCAGATCCTCAACTAATGAAAAACTGTTTTTT.

This sequence joins TRBV19 and TRBJ1-1; D ambiguous. V was cut by 1 base and J by 1 base, with 16 bases left in between. The V gene's germline CDR1 is LNHDA and CDR2 SQIVND (reference sequence). The CDR3 is made up of 17 amino acids. Written as DNA, the CDR3 is TGTGCCAGTAGTATAGGAGGTTTTGGAGGGAAGAACACTGAAGCTTTCTTT. Its translation is CASSIGGFGGKNTEAFF. The whole variable domain, remainder taken from reference TRBV19 and TRBJ1-1, is DGGITQSPKYLFRKEGQNVTLSCEQNLNHDAMYWYRQDPGQGLRLIYYSQIVNDFQKGDIAEGYSVSREKKESFPLTVTSAQKNPTAFYLCASSIGGFGGKNTEAFFGQGTRLTVV.

The chain combines TRBV6-1 with TRBJ2-7; 13 positions match TRBD2. The CDR3 spans 16 residues. The V gene's germline CDR1 is MNHNS and CDR2 SASEGT. J lost 6 bases, V lost 1 base, and 6 bases had no gene match. The CDR3 DNA reads as TGTGCCAGCAGTGAAGATAGGACTAGCGGGGGACCCGAGCAGTACTTC. It yields the protein CASSEDRTSGGPEQYF.

V is TRBV6-5 and J is TRBJ1-5, with D possibly being TRBD1 (5 bases). The CDR3 spans 13 residues. Germline lookup yields CDR1 MNHEY and CDR2 SVGAGI. V shed 4 bases and J shed 5 bases, with 9 bases lying between them. The CDR3 spells CASSSGYYQPQHF. The CDR3 DNA follows: TGTGCCAGCAGTTCAGGGTACTATCAGCCCCAGCATTTT.

V and J are TRBV3-1 (or the pseudogene TRBV3-2) and TRBJ1-3, with D unclear. Trimming removed 0 bases at V and 0 bases at J, with 18 bases between. Germline loops: CDR1 LGHDT, CDR2 YNNKEL (reference sequence). The CDR3 has 19 amino acids. CDR3 residues: CASSQDNGIQFSSGNTIYF. The DNA of the CDR3 is TGTGCCAGCAGCCAAGATAACGGAATACAGTTTAGCTCTGGAAACACCATATATTTT.

In nucleotides, the CDR3 is TGTGCCAGCAGCATTTCTAGCTCGAACACCGGGGAGCTGTTTTTT. It codes for CASSISSSNTGELFF. The chain is built from TRBV11-3 and TRBJ2-2; D is perhaps TRBD2 (5 bases). Germline V lookup: CDR1 SGHNT, CDR2 YENEEA. Trimming removed 5 bases from V and 0 bases from J, with 10 bases in between. The CDR3 length is 15 residues.

The chain uses TRBV5-1 and TRBJ2-7; TRBD1 aligns across 12 bases. CDR3 size: 15 residues. Germline V gene lookup returns CDR1 SGHRS and CDR2 YFSETQ. Losses at the gene ends were 3 bases for V and 3 bases for J; bases not matched to a gene: 4. The CDR3 DNA sequence: TGCGCCAGCAGCTCGGGGACAGGGGGCGTCTACGAGCAGTACTTC. As protein: CASSSGTGGVYEQYF.

V gene TRBV27 combines with J gene TRBJ1-1; D call uncertain. The V end lost 7 bases, the J end lost 4 bases, and 16 bases lay between the germline ends. The CDR3 runs 14 residues. CDR1 is MNHEY and CDR2 is SMNVEV in the germline V gene (reference sequence). CDR3 sequence reads: CASTPFGSGTEAFF. The DNA for the CDR3 is TGTGCCAGCACCCCGTTTGGGTCAGGCACTGAAGCTTTCTTT.

This clone was detected once. The sample holds other DNA sequences that translate to the same CDR3. The chain combines TRBV9 with TRBJ1-4; a weak D match, TRBD1 (6 bases). With 4 bases removed from V and 3 bases from J, the gap between germline ends came to 13 bases. The CDR3 has 15 residues. Germline V gene sequence: CDR1 SGDLS, CDR2 YYNGEE. The CDR3 DNA sequence: TGTGCCAGCAGCCCAAACAGGGTGGCTAATGAAAAACTGTTTTTT. This translates into CASSPNRVANEKLFF.

The CDR3 spells CASSYSGTGISPLHF. Here the CDR3 DNA reads TGTGCCAGCAGTTACTCCGGGACAGGGATTTCACCCCTCCACTTT. The chain couples TRBV6-5 to TRBJ1-6, with TRBD1 matching over 9 bases. V gave up 0 bases and J gave up 9 bases; unmatched junction bases: 3. CDR1 is MNHEY and CDR2 is SVGAGI in the germline V gene. The CDR3 extends over 15 amino acids.

V usage is TRBV2 and J usage is TRBJ1-6; 9 bases fit TRBD1. Germline CDR1 SNHLY, CDR2 FYNNEI. J gave up 0 bases and V 8 bases, and 5 bases lay outside the gene matches. The length of the CDR3 is 16 residues. CDR3 sequence: CASGQGLSSYNSPLHF. CDR3 nucleotides: TGTGCCAGCGGACAGGGGTTAAGCTCCTATAATTCACCCCTCCACTTT.

The chain combines TRBV5-1 with TRBJ2-1; 10 nucleotides align to TRBD1. The V and J ends lost 3 bases and 7 bases, in that order; junction bases with no gene match: 7. CDR3 size: 15 residues. Germline V CDR1 and CDR2: SGHRS, YFSETQ. The CDR3 coding sequence is TGCGCCAGCAGCTCTGGACAGGGGGTGGGGAATGAGCAGTTCTTC. Residues: CASSSGQGVGNEQFF.

The gene calls are TRBV7-2 and TRBJ2-1; TRBD1 aligns across 9 bases. There are 15 residues in the CDR3. The germline V gene has CDR1 SGHTA and CDR2 FQGNSA. J gave up 2 bases and V 6 bases, and 5 bases lay outside the gene matches. The CDR3 loop reads CASSPDRGTYNEQFF. The CDR3 DNA reads TGTGCCAGCAGTCCGGACAGGGGTACCTACAATGAGCAGTTCTTC.

The rearrangement links TRBV12-3 or TRBV12-4 to TRBJ1-2; 8 bases align to TRBD1. CDR3 length equals 13 residues. With V trimmed by 3 bases and J by 4 bases, 1 base remained unmatched. CDR3 residues: CASSLTGVYGYTF. The CDR3 coding sequence is TGTGCCAGCAGTTTGACAGGGGTCTATGGCTACACCTTC.

Points on this clone: One junction end disagrees with the germline gene, perhaps due to a read error. This chain joins TRBV7-9 and TRBJ1-2; D not resolved. The germline CDR1 and CDR2 sequences are SEHNR and FQNEAQ (reference sequence). The CDR3 covers 12 residues. CDR3 coding DNA: TGTGCCAGCAGCTTCGACTCCTTCTCCGAGGAATTC. Translating gives CASSFDSFSEEF.

This clone was picked up one time. The chain recombines TRBV6-6 with TRBJ2-4; 9 nucleotides match TRBD1. The CDR3 has 15 amino acids. V was clipped by 8 bases and J by 6 bases; unmatched bases: 11. Looked up from germline, CDR1 is MNHNY and CDR2 is SVGAGI (reference sequence). This chain's CDR3 is CASGKNRGPGNIQYF. Here the CDR3 DNA reads TGTGCCAGCGGAAAAAACAGGGGGCCTGGAAACATTCAGTACTTC.

This chain joins TRBV14 and TRBJ2-3; 9 positions agree with TRBD1. The junction had 6 bases not matched to a gene; V was cut back by 3 bases and J by 2 bases. The CDR3 is 16 residues long. Germline CDR1 SGHDN, CDR2 FVKESK. CDR3: CASSHARDRATDTQYF. The CDR3 DNA reads TGTGCCAGCAGCCACGCCCGGGACAGGGCCACAGATACGCAGTATTTT.

This rearrangement joins TRBV25-1 to TRBJ1-2; 7 bases are shared with TRBD1. The germline gives CDR1 MGHDK, CDR2 SYGVNS. V lost 5 bases and J lost 6; bases outside the gene matches: 12. The CDR3 sequence is 15 residues long. As DNA, the CDR3 is TGTGCCAGCAGTCGGACAGGCCCAATAGGAGATGGCTACACCTTC. Its translation is CASSRTGPIGDGYTF.

J is TRBJ1-5 and V is TRBV18; a possible D gene is TRBD1 (5 bases). V was cut by 4 bases and J by 5 bases, with 18 bases left in between. The CDR3 has 16 residues. CDR1 and CDR2 from the germline V gene are KGHSH and LQKENI. Here the CDR3 reads CASSRLPGGNDQPQHF. CDR3 sequence (DNA): TGTGCCAGCTCACGCCTTCCTGGGGGGAACGATCAGCCCCAGCATTTT.

J is TRBJ1-2 and V is TRBV21-1; the table names TRBD1, a call not compared with the DNA. TRBV21-1 is a documented pseudogene. The CDR3 extends over 19 amino acids. The CDR3 DNA reads as TGTGCCAGCAGCCCGGGGACAGGGCATCCTTGCCCCCCTAACTATGGCTACACCTTC. It encodes CASSPGTGHPCPPNYGYTF.

The rearrangement links TRBV7-2 to TRBJ2-3; 9 bases match TRBD2. CDR1 and CDR2 (germline): SGHTA, FQGNSA. The V gene end was trimmed by 1 base and the J gene end by 5 bases; junction bases not matched to a gene: 10. The CDR3 is made up of 17 amino acids. The CDR3 sequence is CASSLEFSGSYGDTQYF. CDR3 bases: TGTGCCAGCAGCTTAGAGTTTAGCGGGAGCTATGGAGATACGCAGTATTTT.

The J gene is TRBJ2-1, the V gene TRBV30; a possible D gene is TRBD2 (6 bases). Germline assignment: CDR1 GTSNPN and CDR2 SVGIG (reference sequence). The CDR3 is 12 amino acids. V gave up 2 bases and J gave up 10 bases, with 12 bases separating them. CDR3 in amino acids: CAWSYGRGEQFF. CDR3 sequence (DNA): TGTGCCTGGAGTTATGGGCGGGGCGAGCAGTTCTTC. Looking up the rest from reference TRBV30 and TRBJ2-1 gives the full variable domain: SQTIHQWPATLVQPVGSPLSLECTVEGTSNPNLYWYRQAAGRGLQLLFYSVGIGQISSEVPQNLSASRPQDRQFILSSKKLLLSDSGFYLCAWSYGRGEQFFGPGTRLTVL.

This clone was observed a handful of times. The genes are TRBV28 and TRBJ1-5, with 7 positions matching TRBD1. Germline V gene data show CDR1 as MDHEN and CDR2 as SYDVKM. Trimming removed 6 bases from V and 2 bases from J; junction bases left unmatched: 10. CDR3 length equals 16 residues. This chain's CDR3 is CASRPRDSLGNQPQHF. CDR3 nucleotides: TGTGCCAGCAGACCAAGGGACAGTCTGGGCAATCAGCCCCAGCATTTT.

The chain couples TRBV12-3 or TRBV12-4 to TRBJ1-6, with no clear D. V was trimmed by 3 bases and J by 10 bases, leaving 7 bases between them. This CDR3 has 12 residues. The CDR3 bases are TGTGCCAGCAGTTTGAGTAACTCACCCCTCCACTTT. It is translated as CASSLSNSPLHF.

The chain links TRBV7-2 to TRBJ2-7, with 11 bases that match TRBD2. The CDR3 totals 15 residues. Germline CDR1 reads SGHTA; CDR2 reads FQGNSA. Trimming at V came to 1 base and at J to 6 bases, leaving 5 bases not matched to a gene. CDR3 sequence (DNA): TGTGCCAGCAGCTTAGTAGCGGGAGGGCCTGGCGAGCAGTACTTC. Protein: CASSLVAGGPGEQYF.